The 17 T cell receptor beta chains below were found in one sample sequenced in a study of blood T cell repertoires in COVID-19. Profiling relied on immunoSEQ multiplex PCR, and the TCRdb table lists in-frame clones only, not all of them. The sample lists about 200,000 clones, 82% occurring once. What was sequenced was PBMCs or T cells enriched from blood (not recorded which). These receptors were taken from a man in his forties who had recovered from COVID-19.

The chain combines TRBV4-2 with TRBJ1-1; TRBD1 matches 8 bases. The CDR3 covers 15 residues. Germline-derived CDR1 and CDR2 are LGHNA and YNFKEQ. The V segment lost 4 bases and the J segment 3 bases; nucleotides outside the gene matches: 7. The CDR3 region is CASSPGNRGYTEAFF. The CDR3 DNA is TGTGCCAGCAGCCCGGGGAACAGGGGGTACACTGAAGCTTTCTTT.

This clone appeared a few times. The V call is TRBV5-1, the J call TRBJ1-1, with D possibly matching TRBD1 (6 bases). Germline loops: CDR1 SGHRS, CDR2 YFSETQ. There are 13 residues in the CDR3. Trimming shortened V by 2 bases and J by 3 bases, and 8 bases separated the two germline ends. The CDR3 DNA reads as TGCGCCAGCAGCTTCCGACAGGACACTGAAGCTTTCTTT. Translation gives CASSFRQDTEAFF.

CDR3 nucleotide sequence: TGTGCCACCAAGAGGGACAGGGCTTCCCCTGGGGAAAAACTGTTTTTT. Translation gives CATKRDRASPGEKLFF. The chain links TRBV21-1 to TRBJ1-4; the table's D call, TRBD1, was not checked against the DNA. TRBV21-1 is listed as a pseudogene. This CDR3 is 16 amino acids long.

This chain connects TRBV30 to TRBJ2-7; 8 nucleotides align to TRBD1. The germline gives CDR1 GTSNPN, CDR2 SVGIG (reference sequence). This CDR3 has 14 residues. The V gene end was trimmed by 3 bases and the J gene end by 5 bases; junction bases not matched to a gene: 9. The CDR3 sequence: CAWRDPGQGNEQYV. CDR3 bases: TGTGCCTGGAGAGACCCCGGACAGGGAAACGAGCAGTACGTC.

The chain couples TRBV7-2 to TRBJ1-4; 9 nucleotides align to TRBD1. Trimming took 5 bases from V and 7 from J; bases not matched to a gene: 8. Germline V gene data show CDR1 as SGHTA and CDR2 as FQGNSA. This CDR3 is built from 15 residues. The CDR3 DNA is TGTGCCAGCAGCCTGAACAGGGGGCCTGGTGAAAAACTGTTTTTT. Protein sequence: CASSLNRGPGEKLFF.

The J gene is TRBJ2-1, the V gene TRBV15; 7 bases fit TRBD2. Per the germline V gene, CDR1 is LNHNV and CDR2 is YYDKDF (reference sequence). V was pared by 5 bases and J by 1 base, with 2 bases of the junction left unmatched. The CDR3 is 14 amino acids. CDR3: CATSRLASYNEQFF. CDR3 nucleotides: TGTGCCACCAGCCGACTAGCTTCCTACAATGAGCAGTTCTTC.

J is TRBJ2-1 and V is TRBV18; 10 bases match TRBD2. CDR1 is KGHSH and CDR2 is LQKENI in the germline V gene. This CDR3 has 16 amino acids. V was clipped by 0 bases and J by 6 bases; unmatched bases: 5. Here the CDR3 reads CASSPPGLAFVNEQFF. The DNA of the CDR3 is TGTGCCAGCTCACCACCGGGACTAGCGTTCGTCAATGAGCAGTTCTTC.

The chain uses TRBV29-1 and TRBJ2-6, with unresolved D. CDR1 is SQVTM, CDR2 ANQGSEA, per germline. The CDR3 has 14 residues. Trimming took 6 bases from V and 2 from J, leaving 11 bases between them. CDR3 sequence: CSVGPSPGANVLTF. Written as DNA, the CDR3 is TGCAGCGTCGGTCCCTCGCCTGGGGCCAACGTCCTGACTTTC.

The rearrangement uses TRBV24-1 and TRBJ2-2, with D possibly matching TRBD2 (5 bases). The CDR3 runs 14 residues. Per germline, CDR1 KGHDR and CDR2 SFDVKD. Trimming shortened V by 6 bases and J by 4 bases, and 11 bases separated the two germline ends. CDR3 coding DNA: TGTGCCACCAGTCGGGGAGACCTCACCGGGGAGCTGTTTTTT. It is translated as CATSRGDLTGELFF.

This chain connects TRBV7-9 to TRBJ2-3, with D unresolved. The CDR3 extends over 17 amino acids. V was cut by 6 bases and J by 4 bases, with 23 bases left in between. Germline CDR1 reads SEHNR; CDR2 reads FQNEAQ (reference sequence). CDR3 nucleotides: TGTGCCAGCAGTCCCGCCGTCCCTGCCTCAGAGGCAGATACGCAGTATTTT. Its protein is CASSPAVPASEADTQYF.

V usage is TRBV7-2 and J usage is TRBJ2-2; D possibly corresponds to TRBD1 (5 bases). Trimming took 0 bases from V and 7 from J, leaving 12 bases between them. This CDR3 is 15 amino acids long. Germline lookup yields CDR1 SGHTA and CDR2 FQGNSA. CDR3 coding DNA: TGTGCCAGCAGCTTAGCGTTAGGGCAGGGCGGGGAGCTGTTTTTT. It codes for CASSLALGQGGELFF.

Details on this clone: At one end the junction does not follow the germline gene, possibly because of a read error. The gene calls are TRBV2 and TRBJ1-1; D is ambiguous. From germline, CDR1 is SNHLY and CDR2 FYNNEI. The CDR3 runs 13 residues. The CDR3 sequence: CASREDLNTEAFF. CDR3 DNA sequence: TGTGCCAGCAGGGAAGACTTGAACACTGAAGCTTTCTTT.

The rearrangement links TRBV29-1 to TRBJ1-4; no firm D call. The CDR3 extends over 14 amino acids. Germline V gene data show CDR1 as SQVTM and CDR2 as ANQGSEA. V was trimmed by 4 bases and J by 5 bases, leaving 14 bases between them. In DNA form, the CDR3 reads TGCAGCGTTGTGGGCCCGCTACAGAATGAAAAACTGTTTTTT. As protein: CSVVGPLQNEKLFF.

The chain is built from TRBV28 and TRBJ2-7, with TRBD1 identical over 11 bases. Per the germline V gene, CDR1 is MDHEN and CDR2 is SYDVKM. The CDR3 runs 15 residues. V gave up 4 bases and J gave up 2 bases; unmatched junction bases: 4. CDR3 amino acids: CASSSLGQGAYEQYF. The CDR3 DNA reads TGTGCCAGCAGTTCATTGGGACAGGGGGCCTACGAGCAGTACTTC.

V is TRBV5-1 and J is TRBJ2-1; 10 nucleotides line up with TRBD1. J gave up 9 bases and V 0 bases, and 12 bases lay outside the gene matches. The CDR3 consists of 17 residues. Germline CDR1 is SGHRS and CDR2 is YFSETQ. The CDR3 loop reads CASSLAEGTGVGSEQFF. CDR3 in DNA: TGCGCCAGCAGCTTGGCCGAGGGGACAGGGGTGGGAAGTGAGCAGTTCTTC.

In nucleotides, the CDR3 is TGTGCCACCAGTGACCCGAGGGTAGGCACAGATACGCAGTATTTT. This codes for CATSDPRVGTDTQYF. The chain combines TRBV24-1 with TRBJ2-3; a weak D match, TRBD2 (5 bases). This CDR3 region has 15 residues. The ends were cut back, 4 bases at V and 1 base at J, with 11 bases in the middle. CDR1 is KGHDR and CDR2 is SFDVKD in the germline V gene.

The chain combines TRBV7-3 with TRBJ1-6; the D gene is possibly TRBD1 (6 bases). This CDR3 is 15 amino acids long. With 4 bases removed from V and 10 bases from J, the gap between germline ends came to 17 bases. Germline V gene data show CDR1 as SGHTA and CDR2 as FQGTGA. CDR3 coding DNA: TGTGCCAGCAGCTCATCGGGACACCCACGATCACCCCTCCACTTT. Residues: CASSSSGHPRSPLHF.